The T cell receptor beta chain under discussion was sequenced for a study of T cells after yellow fever vaccination. Via MiXCR, TCRdb re-called the 5' RACE reads, giving one row per CDR3 protein. The sample records about 210,000 distinct CDR3 sequences, roughly 3% being singletons. This CDR3 spans 13 amino acids. The V end was cut by 0 bases, the J end by 4 bases, with 7 bases between. Germline assignment: CDR1 SGHRS and CDR2 YFSETQ. The chain recombines TRBV5-1 with TRBJ1-2; D unresolved. The receptor comes from a young man who received the YFV17D yellow fever vaccine. The sample consisted of CD4+ T cells sorted from PBMCs, taken 10 days after the yellow fever booster vaccination. The CDR3 DNA reads TGCGCCAGCAGCTTGGATAAAATCTATGGCTACACCTTC. As protein: CASSLDKIYGYTF.